The clone carrying this T cell receptor beta chain was found many times. Antigen: not known. TCRdb redid the calling of the reads with MiXCR, one entry per CDR3 protein. Of roughly 15,000 distinct CDR3 sequences in the sample, around 20% were seen once. The source of the sample is a study of liver allograft versus peripheral blood T cells. Whole-study context: Graft-liver T cell receptor repertoires were compared against recipient peripheral blood repertoires.

Germline CDR1 SGHTA, CDR2 FQGNSA. The V and J ends lost 4 bases and 3 bases respectively, with 13 bases between them. The CDR3 loop spans 15 amino acids. The study, taken as a whole, reports: Intragraft T cell receptor repertoires of liver allografts were reported to differ from peripheral blood repertoires.

This receptor was obtained from a human patient who had a liver transplant. Some of these T cells may belong to the graft donor. J is TRBJ1-3 and V is TRBV7-2, with a possible D match to TRBD1 (5 bases). DNA for the CDR3: TGTGCCAGCAGCTCCGAGGGGCAGGGTGGAAACACCATATATTTT. It encodes CASSSEGQGGNTIYF.